This is a list of T cell receptor beta chains from one sample in a study of regulatory T cells in long-lasting Graves disease. TCRdb fed the multiplex PCR reads into MiXCR, producing one record per CDR3 protein. The table shows 450,000 or so distinct CDR3 sequences, with about 20% occurring only once. This sample comprised peripheral blood mononuclear cells (PBMCs), obtained when the disease was refractory, from a patient treated with antithyroid drugs. The source of these receptors is a female donor with Graves disease. Both conserved end residues are part of each CDR3. Fields, in order: clone size, J gene, V gene, D gene, CDR3 DNA, CDR3 protein. The D gene is left open where the match is weak. Some rows have no size entry. The others give once, few or many, or a class for an expanded clone.

clone_size: few; j_call: TRBJ1-4; v_call: TRBV5-6; d_call: NA; cdr3_nt: TGTGCCAGCAGCCGAAAGAGGACATCCCTATTAGAAAAACTGTTTTTT; cdr3_aa: CASSRKRTSLLEKLFF
clone_size: NA; j_call: TRBJ1-1; v_call: TRBV5-1; d_call: NA; cdr3_nt: TGCGCCAGCAGCTGGCAGGCCAACACTGAAGCTTTCTTT; cdr3_aa: CASSWQANTEAFF
clone_size: many; j_call: TRBJ1-5; v_call: TRBV28; d_call: TRBD1; cdr3_nt: TGTGCCAGCACCTCCTTGGACAGGGGCATCCGGCAGCCCCAGCATTTT; cdr3_aa: CASTSLDRGIRQPQHF
clone_size: NA; j_call: TRBJ1-1; v_call: TRBV20-1; d_call: NA; cdr3_nt: TGCAGTGCCAGACCCGATCAGGAAGCTTTCTTT; cdr3_aa: CSARPDQEAFF
clone_size: many; j_call: TRBJ1-1; v_call: TRBV28; d_call: NA; cdr3_nt: TGTGCCAGCAGTTTATCTAGGGTGTTGGACACTGAAGCTTTCTTT; cdr3_aa: CASSLSRVLDTEAFF
clone_size: few; j_call: TRBJ1-6; v_call: TRBV27; d_call: NA; cdr3_nt: TGTGCCAGCAGTTTCCCAGGGGAGAATTCACCCCTCCACTTT; cdr3_aa: CASSFPGENSPLHF
clone_size: NA; j_call: TRBJ2-5; v_call: TRBV20-1; d_call: TRBD2; cdr3_nt: TGCAGTGCTAGAGATCTCGGGGAGGGAAGATGGGAGACCCAGTACTTC; cdr3_aa: CSARDLGEGRWETQYF
clone_size: many; j_call: TRBJ1-1; v_call: TRBV12-3/TRBV12-4; d_call: NA; cdr3_nt: TGTGCCAGCAGCCTCATCCGGGGAGTTGAAGCTTTCTTT; cdr3_aa: CASSLIRGVEAFF
clone_size: many; j_call: TRBJ1-2; v_call: TRBV19; d_call: NA; cdr3_nt: TGTGCCAGTAGGGGAGTCGCGTTTTACGGCTACACCTTC; cdr3_aa: CASRGVAFYGYTF
clone_size: NA; j_call: TRBJ2-7; v_call: TRBV29-1; d_call: TRBD1; cdr3_nt: TGCAGCGTAGCAACAGGGGGGAGCTCCTACGAGCAGTACTTC; cdr3_aa: CSVATGGSSYEQYF
clone_size: few; j_call: TRBJ2-1; v_call: TRBV7-2; d_call: NA; cdr3_nt: TGTGCCAGCAGCTTAGCGAGGGTGGGGAACGCTGAGCAGTTCTTC; cdr3_aa: CASSLARVGNAEQFF
clone_size: NA; j_call: TRBJ1-1; v_call: TRBV5-1; d_call: NA; cdr3_nt: TGCGCCAGCAGCGGGCAGGGAGGCTCGAACACTGAAGCTTTCTTT; cdr3_aa: CASSGQGGSNTEAFF
clone_size: NA; j_call: TRBJ2-1; v_call: TRBV11-2; d_call: TRBD2; cdr3_nt: TGTGCCAGCAGCGCGGGGACTAGCGGGAACAATGAGCAGTTCTTC; cdr3_aa: CASSAGTSGNNEQFF
clone_size: NA; j_call: TRBJ2-1; v_call: TRBV12-3/TRBV12-4; d_call: NA; cdr3_nt: TGTGCCAGCAGTCCCCGCGGACAGTTCTACAATGAGCAGTTCTTC; cdr3_aa: CASSPRGQFYNEQFF
clone_size: few; j_call: TRBJ1-2; v_call: TRBV6-2/TRBV6-3; d_call: TRBD1; cdr3_nt: TGTGCCAGCACCCGGGACAGTCCTTTCTATGGCTACACCTTC; cdr3_aa: CASTRDSPFYGYTF
clone_size: few; j_call: TRBJ1-5; v_call: TRBV4-3; d_call: NA; cdr3_nt: TGCGCCAGCAGCCAAGAGTCCAGACCCGGGACGCCCCAGCATTTT; cdr3_aa: CASSQESRPGTPQHF
clone_size: many; j_call: TRBJ1-2; v_call: TRBV7-8; d_call: NA; cdr3_nt: TGTGCCAGCAGCTCCACGGACGTTGGCTACACCTTC; cdr3_aa: CASSSTDVGYTF
clone_size: NA; j_call: TRBJ2-7; v_call: TRBV30; d_call: NA; cdr3_nt: TGTGCCTGGAGTAGACGACAGGTCCCCTACGAGCAGTACTTC; cdr3_aa: CAWSRRQVPYEQYF
clone_size: many; j_call: TRBJ2-7; v_call: TRBV7-2; d_call: TRBD1; cdr3_nt: TGTGCCAGCAGCTCCCAGACAGGGGCCTACGAGCAGTACTTC; cdr3_aa: CASSSQTGAYEQYF
clone_size: few; j_call: TRBJ2-3; v_call: TRBV6-4; d_call: TRBD1; cdr3_nt: TGTGCCAGCAGCCTAATGGGCGGTAACAGGGGGCAGGACACAGATACGCAGTATTTT; cdr3_aa: CASSLMGGNRGQDTDTQYF
clone_size: NA; j_call: TRBJ2-5; v_call: TRBV7-7; d_call: NA; cdr3_nt: TGTGCTAGCAGCCCAGACTCCGGGGAGACCCAGTACTTC; cdr3_aa: CASSPDSGETQYF
clone_size: NA; j_call: TRBJ2-1; v_call: TRBV9; d_call: NA; cdr3_nt: TGTGCCAGCAGCGCCACCTACAATGAGCAGTTCTTC; cdr3_aa: CASSATYNEQFF
clone_size: NA; j_call: TRBJ2-7; v_call: TRBV2; d_call: TRBD1; cdr3_nt: TGTGCCAGCAGGGCCAGGGGGATGATCGGGCAGTACTTC; cdr3_aa: CASRARGMIGQYF
clone_size: NA; j_call: TRBJ1-1; v_call: TRBV4-3; d_call: NA; cdr3_nt: TGCGCCAGCAGCCAAGGTGGTAGAAGGTATACTGAAGCTTTCTTT; cdr3_aa: CASSQGGRRYTEAFF
clone_size: many; j_call: TRBJ2-7; v_call: TRBV20-1; d_call: TRBD2; cdr3_nt: TGCAGTGCTAAAGCTAGCGGGGCCTACTACGAGCAGTACTTC; cdr3_aa: CSAKASGAYYEQYF